The 10 T cell receptor beta chains below all came from one sample that was sequenced in a study of blood T cell repertoires in COVID-19. Sequenced by immunoSEQ multiplex PCR; TCRdb stores in-frame clones only, minus some. The sample has around 55,000 clones, 90% seen once. The material sequenced was peripheral blood. Receptors originate from a human donor with active COVID-19. The donor label of this sample is uncertain.

This sequence joins TRBV6-1 and TRBJ2-5; 11 nucleotides align to TRBD2. The CDR3 totals 15 residues. The J segment lost 2 bases and the V segment lost 1 base, leaving 0 bases of the junction unmatched. Germline V gene data show CDR1 as MNHNS and CDR2 as SASEGT. The CDR3: CASSEVAGGQETQYF. The CDR3 nucleotides read TGTGCCAGCAGTGAAGTAGCGGGGGGGCAAGAGACCCAGTACTTC.

As concerns this clone: Within the sample, other DNA sequences also encode this same CDR3. V gene TRBV6-5 combines with J gene TRBJ2-7; TRBD2 is a possible D gene (5 bases). This CDR3 has 11 amino acids. From germline, CDR1 is MNHEY and CDR2 SVGAGI. V was clipped by 6 bases and J by 6 bases, with 9 bases between them. The CDR3 protein is CASRSSGEQYF. Written as DNA, the CDR3 is TGTGCCAGCAGAAGCAGCGGCGAGCAGTACTTC.

This clone was seen once. The chain links TRBV7-3 to TRBJ2-5; D gene unclear. Trimming stripped 5 bases from V and 0 bases from J, with 10 bases between. Germline V gene sequence: CDR1 SGHTA, CDR2 FQGTGA. CDR3 length: 14 residues. Here the CDR3 reads CASSPGSYQETQYF. CDR3 in DNA: TGTGCCAGCAGCCCGGGTTCTTACCAAGAGACCCAGTACTTC.

V and J are TRBV4-1 and TRBJ1-2, with TRBD1 as a possible D gene (5 bases). V shed 4 bases and J shed 4 bases, with 16 bases lying between them. Per germline, CDR1 MGHRA and CDR2 YSYEKL. The CDR3 totals 15 residues. The CDR3 DNA reads as TGCGCCAGCAGCCCAGGACGCGGGGGAGCCTATGGCTACACCTTC. It codes for CASSPGRGGAYGYTF.

The chain has TRBV3-1 (or the pseudogene TRBV3-2) and TRBJ2-6, with 8 bases lining up with TRBD2. Germline values: CDR1 LGHDT, CDR2 YNNKEL (reference sequence). This CDR3 spans 16 amino acids. V lost 8 bases and J lost 0; bases outside the gene matches: 6. The CDR3 region is CASSGGGASGANVLTF. The CDR3 DNA sequence: TGTGCCAGCTCCGGGGGGGGAGCCTCTGGGGCCAACGTCCTGACTTTC.

V is TRBV7-9 and J is TRBJ1-2; TRBD1 agrees at 8 bases. The CDR3 is 15 amino acids. After removal of 5 bases from V and 0 bases from J, the junction contained 5 bases not matched to a gene. The germline V gene has CDR1 SEHNR and CDR2 FQNEAQ (reference sequence). CDR3: CASSPGTGTNYGYTF. CDR3 coding DNA: TGTGCCAGCAGCCCGGGGACAGGTACTAACTATGGCTACACCTTC.

The V gene is TRBV5-1, the J gene TRBJ1-2, with unresolved D. Trimming removed 3 bases from V and 8 bases from J, with 11 bases in between. The CDR3 extends over 12 amino acids. Germline V gives CDR1 SGHRS, CDR2 YFSETQ. CDR3 loop: CASSSSLSGYTF. Here the CDR3 DNA reads TGCGCCAGCAGCTCTTCCCTCTCCGGCTACACCTTC.

In this sample, this clone turned up once. The genes are TRBV18 and TRBJ2-3; 10 positions match TRBD1. The CDR3 has 16 amino acids. Germline-derived CDR1 and CDR2 are KGHSH and LQKENI. V was clipped by 3 bases and J by 3 bases; unmatched bases: 6. CDR3 nucleotides: TGTGCCAGCTCACCTTCTCCGGGACAGGGGACAGATACGCAGTATTTT. It codes for CASSPSPGQGTDTQYF. The variable domain in full, completed from reference TRBV18 and TRBJ2-3, reads NAGVMQNPRHLVRRRGQEARLRCSPMKGHSHVYWYRQLPEEGLKFMVYLQKENIIDESGMPKERFSAEFPKEGPSILRIQQVVRGDSAAYFCASSPSPGQGTDTQYFGPGTRLTVL.

J is TRBJ1-2 and V is TRBV30, with D perhaps TRBD1 (6 bases). V shed 0 bases and J shed 3 bases, with 14 bases lying between them. CDR3 length: 15 amino acids. Germline CDR1 is GTSNPN and CDR2 is SVGIG (reference sequence). This CDR3 is CAWSVRWGPDYGYTF. In DNA, the CDR3 is TGTGCCTGGAGTGTAAGGTGGGGGCCCGACTATGGCTACACCTTC.

CDR3 in amino acids: CASSIGTGGMGELFF. The CDR3 DNA follows: TGTGCCAGCAGCATCGGGACGGGGGGAATGGGGGAGCTGTTTTTT. The chain links TRBV7-6 to TRBJ2-2; the match to TRBD2 covers 7 bases. CDR1 SGHVS and CDR2 FNYEAQ come from the germline V gene. The CDR3 is 15 amino acids. The trim removed 5 bases at V and 8 bases at J, leaving 11 bases unmatched.